The 10 T cell receptor beta chains below all came from one sample that was sequenced in a study of response to subunit inactivated influenza vaccine. TCRdb re-derived calls from the RT-PCR reads in MiXCR, one entry per CDR3 protein. This table has some 800,000 distinct CDR3 sequences, 21% appearing once. The starting material was PBMCs from blood, obtained around 5 days after vaccination. These receptors all stem from a man aged 50-59 years who received an inactivated influenza vaccine.

On this clonotype: No conserved phenylalanine or tryptophan ends this CDR3, so it is likely a read error. The chain recombines TRBV11-2 with TRBJ2-5; no clear D gene. Per germline, CDR1 SGHAT and CDR2 FQNNGV. V lost 1 base and J lost 5, with 11 bases in between. There are 14 residues in the CDR3. The CDR3 DNA sequence: TGTGCCAGCAGCTTAGCTTCCTTAAGGGAGACCCAGTACTTA. Translating gives CASSLASLRETQYL.

This clonotype was picked up a small number of times. The V and J genes are TRBV15 and TRBJ1-1; the D is unclear. The CDR3 has 15 residues. V was cut by 5 bases and J by 1 base, with 14 bases left in between. The germline CDR1 and CDR2 sequences are LNHNV and YYDKDF (reference sequence). The CDR3 DNA sequence: TGTGCCACCAGCCCTCGGATCCTTTCGAACACTGAAGCTTTCTTT. This translates into CATSPRILSNTEAFF.

As DNA, the CDR3 is TGTGCCAGCAGCCCCCGAAAGGGAGTAACAACAGGGCTATCGAACACCGGGGAGCTGTTTTTT. Amino acids: CASSPRKGVTTGLSNTGELFF. The chain uses TRBV7-6 and TRBJ2-2, with a weak D call TRBD1 (6 bases). The CDR3 is 21 residues long. Trimming took off 5 bases at V and 0 bases at J, with 28 bases between the two ends. CDR1 and CDR2 (germline): SGHVS, FNYEAQ.

This clonotype turned up a few times. The chain is built from TRBV24-1 and TRBJ2-1; 9 bases agree with TRBD2. The V gene's germline CDR1 is KGHDR and CDR2 SFDVKD. The CDR3 extends over 13 amino acids. The ends lost 5 bases at V and 9 bases at J; junction bases unmatched: 4. CDR3 in DNA: TGTGCCACCAGTGGGGCGGGAGGGTCTGAGCAGTTCTTC. Translated: CATSGAGGSEQFF.

This clonotype turned up a few times. The chain joins TRBV7-2 to TRBJ1-5, with a possible D match to TRBD1 (6 bases). Germline values: CDR1 SGHTA, CDR2 FQGNSA. The CDR3 has 16 amino acids. Trimming cost V 3 bases and J 6 bases, with 18 bases left between them. The CDR3 bases are TGTGCCAGCAGCTTGACTTCAGGGGTGGACGGTCAGCCCCAGCATTTT. It codes for CASSLTSGVDGQPQHF.

CDR3 coding DNA: TGCGCCAGCAGCCAAGCCGCTAGCGGGAGTGGGACAGATACGCAGTATTTT. It is translated as CASSQAASGSGTDTQYF. This chain connects TRBV4-3 to TRBJ2-3, with 10 bases that match TRBD2. Germline assignment: CDR1 LGHNA and CDR2 YSLEER. V dropped 1 base and J dropped 3; count of bases not matched to a gene: 7. The CDR3 has 17 residues.

This clonotype has a handful of counts. This chain links TRBV7-6 with TRBJ1-1; D possibly corresponds to TRBD1 (5 bases). Germline assignment: CDR1 SGHVS and CDR2 FNYEAQ. The CDR3 has 14 amino acids. Trimming pared 5 bases from V and 4 bases from J, leaving 14 bases between. CDR3 residues: CASSPAGGGTEAFF. In DNA form, the CDR3 reads TGTGCCAGCAGCCCAGCCGGGGGTGGCACTGAAGCTTTCTTT. The full variable domain, with the rest looked up from reference TRBV7-6 and TRBJ1-1, is GAGVSQSPRYKVTKRGQDVALRCDPISGHVSLYWYRQALGQGPEFLTYFNYEAQQDKSGLPNDRFSAERPEGSISTLTIQRTEQRDSAMYRCASSPAGGGTEAFFGQGTRLTVV.

CDR3 nucleotide sequence: TGTGCCAGCAGCCCCCAGGGGGATGGAAGCAATCAGCCCCAGCATTTT. This translates into CASSPQGDGSNQPQHF. The gene calls are TRBV5-5 and TRBJ1-5, with TRBD1 matching 7 bases. This CDR3 region has 16 residues. Losses at the gene ends were 4 bases for V and 1 base for J; bases not matched to a gene: 8. Germline lookup yields CDR1 SGHKS and CDR2 YYEKEE (reference sequence).

The CDR3 is CASSRRSGQNTGELFF. In DNA, the CDR3 is TGTGCCAGCAGCCGCAGGTCTGGGCAGAACACCGGGGAGCTGTTTTTT. The chain has TRBV4-2 and TRBJ2-2; no firm D call. Germline V lookup: CDR1 LGHNA, CDR2 YNFKEQ. The CDR3 length is 16 residues. Deletions cut 4 bases from V and 1 base from J, with 13 bases between.

For the CDR3, the DNA is TGCAGCGTTCAGCCCAACCCGGGCACAGATACGCAGTATTTT. Protein: CSVQPNPGTDTQYF. This chain links TRBV29-1 with TRBJ2-3, with unresolved D. Trimming removed 5 bases from V and 1 base from J, with 13 bases in between. CDR1 SQVTM and CDR2 ANQGSEA come from the germline V gene. The CDR3 has 14 amino acids.